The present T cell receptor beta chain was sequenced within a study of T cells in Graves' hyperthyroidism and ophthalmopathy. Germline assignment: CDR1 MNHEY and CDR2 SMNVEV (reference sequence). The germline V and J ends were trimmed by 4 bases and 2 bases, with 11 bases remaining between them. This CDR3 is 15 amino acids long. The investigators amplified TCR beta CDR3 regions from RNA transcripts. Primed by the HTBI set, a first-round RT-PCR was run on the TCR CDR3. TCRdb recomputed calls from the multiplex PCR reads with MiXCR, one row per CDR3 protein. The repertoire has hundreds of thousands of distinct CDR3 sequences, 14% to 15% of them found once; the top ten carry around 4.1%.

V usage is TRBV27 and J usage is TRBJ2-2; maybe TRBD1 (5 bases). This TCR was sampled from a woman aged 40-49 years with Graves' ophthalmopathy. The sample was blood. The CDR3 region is CASSSRQSNTGELFF. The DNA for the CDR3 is TGTGCCAGCAGTTCCCGACAGAGTAACACCGGGGAGCTGTTTTTT.